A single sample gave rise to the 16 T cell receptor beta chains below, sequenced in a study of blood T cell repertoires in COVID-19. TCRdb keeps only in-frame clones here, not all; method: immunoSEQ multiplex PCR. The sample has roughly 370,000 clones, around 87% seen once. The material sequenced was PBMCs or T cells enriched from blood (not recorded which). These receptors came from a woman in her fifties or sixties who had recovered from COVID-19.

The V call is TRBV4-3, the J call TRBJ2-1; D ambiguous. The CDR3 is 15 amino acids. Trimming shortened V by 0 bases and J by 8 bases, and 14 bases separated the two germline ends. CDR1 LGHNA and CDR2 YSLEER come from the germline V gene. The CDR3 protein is CASSQEVVSVDEQFF. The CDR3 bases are TGCGCCAGCAGCCAAGAGGTCGTCAGTGTGGATGAGCAGTTCTTC.

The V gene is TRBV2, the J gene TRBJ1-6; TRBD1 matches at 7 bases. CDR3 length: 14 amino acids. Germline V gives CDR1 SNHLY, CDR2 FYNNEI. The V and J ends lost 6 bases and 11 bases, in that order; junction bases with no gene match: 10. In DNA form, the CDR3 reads TGTGCCAGCAGGCGAGGGGGCGCGGAACCACCCCTCCACTTT. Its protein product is CASRRGGAEPPLHF. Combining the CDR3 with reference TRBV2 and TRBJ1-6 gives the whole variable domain EPEVTQTPSHQVTQMGQEVILRCVPISNHLYFYWYRQILGQKVEFLVSFYNNEISEKSEIFDDQFSVERPDGSNFTLKIRSTKLEDSAMYFCASRRGGAEPPLHFGNGTRLTVT.

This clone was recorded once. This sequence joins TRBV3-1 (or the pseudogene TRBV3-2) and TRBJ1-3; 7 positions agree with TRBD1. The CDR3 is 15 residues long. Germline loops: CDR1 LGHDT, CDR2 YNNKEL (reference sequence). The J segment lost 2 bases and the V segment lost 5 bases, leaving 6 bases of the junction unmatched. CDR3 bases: TGTGCCAGCAGCAGAACGACAGGGACTGGAAACACCATATATTTT. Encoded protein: CASSRTTGTGNTIYF.

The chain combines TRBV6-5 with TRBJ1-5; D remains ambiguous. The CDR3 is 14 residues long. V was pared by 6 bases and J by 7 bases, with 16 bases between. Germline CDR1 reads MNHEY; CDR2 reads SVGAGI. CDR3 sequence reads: CASRDLREGQPQHF. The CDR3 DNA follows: TGTGCCAGCAGAGATCTGAGGGAAGGACAGCCCCAGCATTTT.

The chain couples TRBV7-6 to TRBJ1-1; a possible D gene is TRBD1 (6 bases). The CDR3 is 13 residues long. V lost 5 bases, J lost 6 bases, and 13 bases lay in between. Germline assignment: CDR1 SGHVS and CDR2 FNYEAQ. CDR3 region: CASSPTQGSEAFF. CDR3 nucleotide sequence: TGTGCCAGCAGCCCTACACAGGGCTCTGAAGCTTTCTTT.

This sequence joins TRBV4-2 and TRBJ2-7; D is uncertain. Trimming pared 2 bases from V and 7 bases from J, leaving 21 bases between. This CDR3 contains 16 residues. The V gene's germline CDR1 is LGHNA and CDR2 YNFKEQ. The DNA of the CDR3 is TGTGCCAGCAGCCAATTGAACACACACACCATCGGGGAGCAGTACTTC. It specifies CASSQLNTHTIGEQYF.

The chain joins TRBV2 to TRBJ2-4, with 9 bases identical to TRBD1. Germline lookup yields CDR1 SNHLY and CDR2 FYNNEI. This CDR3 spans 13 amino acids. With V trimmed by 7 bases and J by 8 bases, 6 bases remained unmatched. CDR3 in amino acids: CASKQGASDIQYF. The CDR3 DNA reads TGTGCCAGCAAACAGGGGGCGAGTGACATTCAGTACTTC. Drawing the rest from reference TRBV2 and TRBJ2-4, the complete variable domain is EPEVTQTPSHQVTQMGQEVILRCVPISNHLYFYWYRQILGQKVEFLVSFYNNEISEKSEIFDDQFSVERPDGSNFTLKIRSTKLEDSAMYFCASKQGASDIQYFGAGTRLSVL.

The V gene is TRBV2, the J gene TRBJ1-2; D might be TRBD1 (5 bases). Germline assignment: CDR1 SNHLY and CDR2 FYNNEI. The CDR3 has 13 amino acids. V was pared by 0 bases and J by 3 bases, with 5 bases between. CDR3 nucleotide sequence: TGTGCCAGCAGTGAAGCGACAGACTATGGCTACACCTTC. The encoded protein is CASSEATDYGYTF.

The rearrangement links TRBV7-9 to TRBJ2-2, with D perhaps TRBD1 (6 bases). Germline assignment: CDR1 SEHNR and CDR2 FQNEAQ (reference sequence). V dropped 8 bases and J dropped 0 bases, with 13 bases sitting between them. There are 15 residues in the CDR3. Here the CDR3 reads CASGRGTPNTGELFF. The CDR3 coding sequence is TGTGCCAGCGGTAGGGGGACACCGAACACCGGGGAGCTGTTTTTT. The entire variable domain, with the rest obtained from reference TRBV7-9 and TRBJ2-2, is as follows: DTGVSQNPRHKITKRGQNVTFRCDPISEHNRLYWYRQTLGQGPEFLTYFQNEAQLEKSRLLSDRFSAERPKGSFSTLEIQRTEQGDSAMYLCASGRGTPNTGELFFGEGSRLTVL.

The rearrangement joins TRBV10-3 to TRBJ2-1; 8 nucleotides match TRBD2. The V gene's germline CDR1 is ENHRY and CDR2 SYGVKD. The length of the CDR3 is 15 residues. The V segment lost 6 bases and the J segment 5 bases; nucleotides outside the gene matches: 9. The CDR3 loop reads CAIRTLGGGNNEQFF. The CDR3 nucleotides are TGTGCCATCAGGACCCTCGGGGGGGGGAACAATGAGCAGTTCTTC.

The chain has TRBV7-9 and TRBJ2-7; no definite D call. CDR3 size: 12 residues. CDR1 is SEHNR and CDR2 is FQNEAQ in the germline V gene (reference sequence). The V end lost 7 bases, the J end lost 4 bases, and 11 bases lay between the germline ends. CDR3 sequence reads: CASTSAGYEQYF. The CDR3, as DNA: TGTGCCAGCACTAGTGCAGGATACGAGCAGTACTTC.

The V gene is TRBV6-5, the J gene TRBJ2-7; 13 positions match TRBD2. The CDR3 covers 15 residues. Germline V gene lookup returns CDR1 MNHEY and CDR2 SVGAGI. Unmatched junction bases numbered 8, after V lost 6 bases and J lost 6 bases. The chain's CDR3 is CASSQGLAGRFEQYF. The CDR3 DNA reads TGTGCCAGCAGCCAGGGACTAGCGGGGCGGTTCGAGCAGTACTTC.

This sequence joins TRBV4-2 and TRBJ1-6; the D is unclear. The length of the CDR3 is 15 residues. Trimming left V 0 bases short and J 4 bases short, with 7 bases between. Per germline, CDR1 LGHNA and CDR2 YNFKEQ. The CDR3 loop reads CASSQDGEYNSPLHF. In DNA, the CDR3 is TGTGCCAGCAGCCAAGACGGGGAATATAATTCACCCCTCCACTTT.

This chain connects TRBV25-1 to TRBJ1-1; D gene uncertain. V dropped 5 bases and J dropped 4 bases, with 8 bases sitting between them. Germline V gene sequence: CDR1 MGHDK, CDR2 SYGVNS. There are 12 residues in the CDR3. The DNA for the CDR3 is TGTGCCAGCAGTCAACAGCTCACTGAAGCTTTCTTT. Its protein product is CASSQQLTEAFF.

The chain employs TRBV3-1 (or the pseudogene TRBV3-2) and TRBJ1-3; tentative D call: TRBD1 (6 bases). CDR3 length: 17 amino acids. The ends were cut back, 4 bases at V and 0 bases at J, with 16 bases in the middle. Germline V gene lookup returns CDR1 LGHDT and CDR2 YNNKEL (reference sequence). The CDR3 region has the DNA TGTGCCAGCAGCCCGCTTAGACAGGCAAGCTCTGGAAACACCATATATTTT. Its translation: CASSPLRQASSGNTIYF.

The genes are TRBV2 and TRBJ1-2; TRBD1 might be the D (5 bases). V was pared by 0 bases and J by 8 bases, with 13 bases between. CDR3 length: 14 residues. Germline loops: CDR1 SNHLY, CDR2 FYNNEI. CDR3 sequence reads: CASSEAAQGYGYTF. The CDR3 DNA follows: TGTGCCAGCAGTGAAGCGGCGCAGGGATACGGCTACACCTTC. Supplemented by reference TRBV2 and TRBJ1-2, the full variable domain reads EPEVTQTPSHQVTQMGQEVILRCVPISNHLYFYWYRQILGQKVEFLVSFYNNEISEKSEIFDDQFSVERPDGSNFTLKIRSTKLEDSAMYFCASSEAAQGYGYTFGSGTRLTVV.